The 16 T cell receptor beta chains reported below all come from one sample, sequenced in a study of T cells in Graves' hyperthyroidism and ophthalmopathy. RNA transcripts were the template for amplifying TCR beta CDR3 regions. HTBI primers were employed in a first-round RT-PCR of the TCR CDR3. TCRdb re-derived calls from the multiplex PCR reads in MiXCR, one entry per CDR3 protein. The sample records 45,000 to 75,000 distinct CDR3 sequences, around 48% being singletons. The sequencing input was blood. These receptors were obtained from a woman aged 30 to 39 with Graves' ophthalmopathy.

This clonotype was detected ten times or more. The chain is built from TRBV20-1 and TRBJ2-7, with D possibly TRBD1 on 6 matching bases. Trimming left V 3 bases short and J 4 bases short, with 13 bases between. CDR1 and CDR2 from the germline V gene are DFQATT and SNEGSKA (reference sequence). The CDR3 consists of 13 residues. The DNA of the CDR3 is TGCAGTGCTAGTCCGCTGGACAGTTACGAGCAGTACTTC. Protein: CSASPLDSYEQYF.

The chain joins TRBV10-2 to TRBJ2-2; D not certain. Deletions cut 0 bases from V and 9 bases from J, with 5 bases between. This CDR3 spans 12 amino acids. Germline values: CDR1 WSHSY, CDR2 SAAADI. This chain's CDR3 is CASSESSRELFF. The DNA of the CDR3 is TGCGCCAGCAGTGAGTCTTCCCGGGAGCTGTTTTTT.

Worth noting for this clonotype: A much bigger clone sits one base away, suggesting this may be a read error. The chain joins TRBV6-5 to TRBJ2-5; D uncertain. This CDR3 has 14 residues. Germline V lookup: CDR1 MNHEY, CDR2 SVGAGI. V was cut by 2 bases and J by 0 bases, with 7 bases left in between. DNA for the CDR3: TGTGCCAGCAGTTACCGTCGCTACCAAGAGACCCAGTACTTC. Encoded protein: CASSYRRYQETQYF.

This chain uses TRBV10-1 with TRBJ1-3; D may be TRBD1 (5 bases). Germline loops: CDR1 WNHNN, CDR2 SYGVQD (reference sequence). The CDR3 contains 14 residues. V lost 3 bases to trimming and J lost 0 bases, with 6 bases between them. In DNA, the CDR3 is TGCGCCAGCAGTGACAGGGCCTCTGGAAACACCATATATTTT. Translated, it gives CASSDRASGNTIYF.

This clonotype has ten or more counts. A read error is possible here, since a much larger clone lies one base away. V gene TRBV20-1 combines with J gene TRBJ2-7; 9 bases are shared with TRBD2. The CDR3 totals 14 residues. Germline CDR1 and CDR2: DFQATT and SNEGSKA (reference sequence). V gave up 1 base and J gave up 4 bases; unmatched junction bases: 5. Here the CDR3 DNA reads TGCAGTGCTAGAGGCCTAGCGGGACGATACGAGCAGTACTTC. It is translated as CSARGLAGRYEQYF.

Many counts were recorded for this clonotype. This sequence joins TRBV3-1 and TRBJ2-5; 9 positions match TRBD2. The CDR3 runs 14 residues. From germline, CDR1 is LGHDT and CDR2 YNNKEL (reference sequence). V gave up 7 bases and J gave up 3 bases; unmatched junction bases: 6. DNA of the CDR3: TGTGCCAGCACCCGGACTAGCGCTGAAGAGACCCAGTACTTC. Residues: CASTRTSAEETQYF.

This clonotype was observed at least ten times. This chain joins TRBV19 and TRBJ2-1; 13 positions match TRBD2. Germline trimming cut 6 bases from V and 7 bases from J; bases unmatched to any gene: 6. The CDR3 has 15 residues. The germline V gene encodes CDR1 LNHDA and CDR2 SQIVND (reference sequence). The CDR3 loop reads CASSPGLAGSNEQFF. CDR3 in DNA: TGTGCCAGTAGCCCGGGACTAGCGGGAAGTAATGAGCAGTTCTTC.

Only a few counts were recorded for this clonotype. One end of the junction fails to match germline, which may point to a read error. The rearrangement links TRBV25-1 to TRBJ2-6; no reliable D call. From germline, CDR1 is MGHDK and CDR2 SYGVNS. This CDR3 region has 11 residues. The CDR3 region has the DNA TGTGCCAGCAGTGAATCCTCCCGTCAAGGTTTC. Amino acid sequence: CASSESSRQGF.

This chain links TRBV5-6 with TRBJ1-2; TRBD1 is a possible D gene (5 bases). This CDR3 has 14 residues. Germline lookup yields CDR1 SGHDT and CDR2 YYEEEE. V dropped 1 base and J dropped 4 bases, with 11 bases sitting between them. CDR3 nucleotides: TGTGCCAGCAGCTTGCTTGGGGCTCTCTATGGCTACACCTTC. Its translation is CASSLLGALYGYTF.

This clonotype came up many times. The chain combines TRBV5-4 with TRBJ1-3; no clear D. Trimming shortened V by 0 bases and J by 1 base, and 11 bases separated the two germline ends. The germline V gene has CDR1 SGHNT and CDR2 YYREEE (reference sequence). This CDR3 region has 16 residues. The CDR3 sequence is CASSLGGRVSGNTIYF. CDR3 nucleotides: TGTGCCAGCAGCTTGGGTGGACGGGTATCTGGAAACACCATATATTTT.

V and J are TRBV11-2 and TRBJ1-2, with a tentative D call TRBD1 (5 bases). CDR1 and CDR2 from the germline V gene are SGHAT and FQNNGV. The CDR3 contains 12 residues. Trimming removed 3 bases from V and 7 bases from J, with 9 bases in between. The CDR3 sequence is CASSFRGGGYTF. Written as DNA, the CDR3 is TGTGCCAGCAGCTTCCGTGGGGGTGGCTACACCTTC.

Concerning this clonotype: The CDR3 does not close with the conserved phenylalanine or tryptophan, likely indicating a read error. V and J are TRBV20-1 and TRBJ2-5; 11 bases line up with TRBD2. V shed 5 bases and J 1 base; nucleotides not matched to a gene: 9. CDR3 length: 16 amino acids. Germline CDR1 and CDR2: DFQATT and SNEGSKA (reference sequence). This CDR3 reads CSALAGTSGIQETQYC. In nucleotides, the CDR3 is TGCAGTGCTCTCGCCGGGACTAGCGGAATCCAAGAGACCCAGTACTGC.

This clonotype has at least ten counts. V is TRBV7-9 and J is TRBJ1-1, with a possible D match to TRBD1 (5 bases). CDR1 is SEHNR, CDR2 FQNEAQ, per germline (reference sequence). The V end lost 5 bases, the J end lost 1 base, and 11 bases lay between the germline ends. The CDR3 covers 14 residues. The CDR3 loop is CASSDATENTEAFF. The DNA for the CDR3 is TGTGCCAGCAGCGACGCGACAGAGAACACTGAAGCTTTCTTT.

Concerning this clonotype: Here the CDR3 omits its conserved ending phenylalanine or tryptophan, so a read error is the likely source. The chain combines TRBV6-5 with TRBJ1-5; D not resolved. The V gene's germline CDR1 is MNHEY and CDR2 SVGAGI. The CDR3 is 15 amino acids. For the CDR3, the DNA is TGTGACAGCAGTGCGTACGGGGTAGGAGGGCAGCCCCAGCATTCT. It specifies CDSSAYGVGGQPQHS.

The table lists this clonotype with many counts. This chain connects TRBV5-1 to TRBJ1-4; TRBD1 matches 8 bases. The CDR3 totals 18 residues. Unmatched junction bases numbered 7, after V lost 0 bases and J lost 0 bases. Germline-derived CDR1 and CDR2 are SGHRS and YFSETQ. CDR3 protein: CASSLAGTGSATNEKLFF. The CDR3 DNA is TGCGCCAGCAGCTTGGCGGGGACAGGTTCGGCAACTAATGAAAAACTGTTTTTT.

This clonotype was observed many times. This chain uses TRBV11-3 with TRBJ2-1; D may be TRBD1 (8 bases). V gave up 5 bases and J gave up 6 bases, with 11 bases separating them. The CDR3 sequence is 13 residues long. In germline, CDR1 is SGHNT, CDR2 YENEEA. The CDR3 coding sequence is TGTGCCAGCAGCCACAGGGGGGGCAATGAGCAGTTCTTC. It codes for CASSHRGGNEQFF.